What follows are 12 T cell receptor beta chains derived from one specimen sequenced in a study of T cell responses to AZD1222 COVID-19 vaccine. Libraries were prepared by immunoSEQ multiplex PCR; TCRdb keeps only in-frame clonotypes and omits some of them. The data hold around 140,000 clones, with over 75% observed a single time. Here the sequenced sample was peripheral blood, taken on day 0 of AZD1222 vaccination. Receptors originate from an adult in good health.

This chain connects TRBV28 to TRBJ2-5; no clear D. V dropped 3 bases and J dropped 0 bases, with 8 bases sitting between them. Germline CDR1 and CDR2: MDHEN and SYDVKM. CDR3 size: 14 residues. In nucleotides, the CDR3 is TGTGCCAGCAGTTTGTTACAGAACCAAGAGACCCAGTACTTC. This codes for CASSLLQNQETQYF.

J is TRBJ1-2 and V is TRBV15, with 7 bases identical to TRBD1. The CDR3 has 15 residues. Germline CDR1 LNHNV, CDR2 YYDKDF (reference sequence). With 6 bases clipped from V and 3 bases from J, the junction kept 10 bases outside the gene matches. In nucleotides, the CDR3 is TGTGCCACCAGGATAAATCCAGGGGGGCACTATGGCTACACCTTC. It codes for CATRINPGGHYGYTF.

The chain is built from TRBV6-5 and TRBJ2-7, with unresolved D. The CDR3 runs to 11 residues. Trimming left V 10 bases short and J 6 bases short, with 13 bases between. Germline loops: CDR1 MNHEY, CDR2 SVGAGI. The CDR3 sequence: CATRGPGEQYF. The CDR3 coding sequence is TGTGCCACCCGAGGCCCGGGCGAGCAGTACTTC.

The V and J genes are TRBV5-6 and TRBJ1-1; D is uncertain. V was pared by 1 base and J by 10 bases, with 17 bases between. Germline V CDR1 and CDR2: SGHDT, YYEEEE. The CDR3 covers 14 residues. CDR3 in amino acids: CASSLSQLGNGAFF. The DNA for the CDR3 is TGTGCCAGCAGCTTGTCACAGCTAGGTAATGGAGCTTTCTTT.

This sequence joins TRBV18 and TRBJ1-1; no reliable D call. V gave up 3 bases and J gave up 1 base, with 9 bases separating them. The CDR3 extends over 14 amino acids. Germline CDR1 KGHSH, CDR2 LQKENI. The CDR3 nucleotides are TGTGCCAGCTCACCCGGACCGGCGAACACTGAAGCTTTCTTT. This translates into CASSPGPANTEAFF.

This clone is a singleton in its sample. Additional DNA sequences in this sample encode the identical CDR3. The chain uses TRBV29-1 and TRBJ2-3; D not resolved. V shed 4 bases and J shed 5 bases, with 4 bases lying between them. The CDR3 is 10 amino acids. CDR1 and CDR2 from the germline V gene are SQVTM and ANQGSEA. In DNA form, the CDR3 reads TGCAGCGTTGGCCAAGATACGCAGTATTTT. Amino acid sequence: CSVGQDTQYF.

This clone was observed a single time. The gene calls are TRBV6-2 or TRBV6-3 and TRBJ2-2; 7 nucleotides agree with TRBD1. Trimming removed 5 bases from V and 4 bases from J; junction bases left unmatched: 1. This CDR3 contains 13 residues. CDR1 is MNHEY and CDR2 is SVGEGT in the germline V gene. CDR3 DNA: TGTGCCAGCAGTCGGGACAGCACCGGGGAGCTGTTTTTT. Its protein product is CASSRDSTGELFF.

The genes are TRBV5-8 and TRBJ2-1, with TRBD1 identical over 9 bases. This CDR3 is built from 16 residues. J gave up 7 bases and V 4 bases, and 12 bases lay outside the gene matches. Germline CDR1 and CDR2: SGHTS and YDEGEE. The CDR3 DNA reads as TGTGCCAGCAGCATCAACGGACAGGGGAGGAAAAATGAGCAGTTCTTC. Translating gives CASSINGQGRKNEQFF.

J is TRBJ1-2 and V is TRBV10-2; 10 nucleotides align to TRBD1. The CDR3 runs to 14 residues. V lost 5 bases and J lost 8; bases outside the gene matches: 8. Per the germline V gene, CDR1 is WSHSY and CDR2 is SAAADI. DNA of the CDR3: TGCGCCAGCAGTACCTTGACAGGGGGCTCCGGCTACACCTTC. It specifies CASSTLTGGSGYTF.

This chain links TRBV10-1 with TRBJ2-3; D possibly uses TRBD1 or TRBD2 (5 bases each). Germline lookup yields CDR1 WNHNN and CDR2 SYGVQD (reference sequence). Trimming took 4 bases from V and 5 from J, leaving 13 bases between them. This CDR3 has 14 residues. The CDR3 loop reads CASSVDSGGDTQYF. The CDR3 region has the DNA TGCGCCAGCAGTGTTGACAGCGGAGGAGATACGCAGTATTTT.

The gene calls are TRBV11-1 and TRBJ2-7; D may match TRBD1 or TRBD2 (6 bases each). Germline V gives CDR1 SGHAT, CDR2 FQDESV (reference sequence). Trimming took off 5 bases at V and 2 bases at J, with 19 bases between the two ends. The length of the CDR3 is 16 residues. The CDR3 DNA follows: TGTGCCAGCAGCAGCATATGGGGGGCTGAGACCTACGAGCAGTACTTC. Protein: CASSSIWGAETYEQYF.

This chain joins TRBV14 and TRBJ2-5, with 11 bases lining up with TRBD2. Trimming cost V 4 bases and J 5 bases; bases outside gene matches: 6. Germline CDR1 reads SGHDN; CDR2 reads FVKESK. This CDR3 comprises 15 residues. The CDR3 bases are TGTGCCAGCAGCCTCAATAGCGGGAGGGCCGAGACCCAGTACTTC. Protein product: CASSLNSGRAETQYF.